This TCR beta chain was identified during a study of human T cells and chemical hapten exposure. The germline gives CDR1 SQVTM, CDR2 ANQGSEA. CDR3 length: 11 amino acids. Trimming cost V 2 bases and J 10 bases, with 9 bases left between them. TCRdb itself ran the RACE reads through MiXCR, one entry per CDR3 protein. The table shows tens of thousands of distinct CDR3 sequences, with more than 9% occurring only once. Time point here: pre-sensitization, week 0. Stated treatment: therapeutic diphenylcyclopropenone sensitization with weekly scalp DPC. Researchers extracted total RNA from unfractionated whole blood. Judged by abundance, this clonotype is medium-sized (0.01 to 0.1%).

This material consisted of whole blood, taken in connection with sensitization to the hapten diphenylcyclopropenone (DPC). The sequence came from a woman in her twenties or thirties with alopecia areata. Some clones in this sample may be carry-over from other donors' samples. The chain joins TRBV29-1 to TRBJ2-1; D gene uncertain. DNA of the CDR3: TGCAGCGTTGAACCCACCAAGGAGCAGTTCTTC. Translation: CSVEPTKEQFF.